The rows below give T cell receptor beta chains drawn from one sample of a study of T-cell memory formation after mild COVID-19. TCRdb reanalysed the 5' RACE reads using MiXCR and keeps one entry per CDR3 protein. The sample comprises 400,000 to 550,000 distinct CDR3 sequences, 25% of which are singletons, and around 12% rests with the top ten. What was sequenced was PBMCs or a T cell subset sorted from them (not recorded which). The receptor source for this set is an adult woman who had mild COVID-19 (a few samples of this study predate the infection). Cell type and time point are not known. Each CDR3 is given with its conserved first and last residue. D genes are given only for firm matches. The size entry is marked missing in some rows and otherwise reads once, few, many or a size class.

clone_size: few; cdr3_length: 14; j_call: TRBJ1-2; v_call: TRBV9; d_call: TRBD1; cdr3_nt: TGTGCCAGCAGCGCGACAGGGGCCAACTATGGCTACACCTTC; cdr3_aa: CASSATGANYGYTF
clone_size: few; cdr3_length: 13; j_call: TRBJ1-6; v_call: TRBV9; d_call: .; cdr3_nt: TGTGCCAGCAGCGCTGACAGCCGGGGGCCCCTCCACTTT; cdr3_aa: CASSADSRGPLHF
clone_size: few; cdr3_length: 13; j_call: TRBJ2-7; v_call: TRBV20-1; d_call: TRBD1; cdr3_nt: TGCAGTGCTTCGGTGGGACAGGGTGAAGAGCAGTACTTC; cdr3_aa: CSASVGQGEEQYF
clone_size: few; cdr3_length: 16; j_call: TRBJ2-7; v_call: TRBV7-9; d_call: TRBD2; cdr3_nt: TGTGCCAGCAGCCTCCGGACTAGCGGGGAGACCTACGAGCAGTACTTC; cdr3_aa: CASSLRTSGETYEQYF
clone_size: few; cdr3_length: 16; j_call: TRBJ2-3; v_call: TRBV27; d_call: TRBD2; cdr3_nt: TGTGCCAGCAGGAGAGGACTAGCGGCGGCACTGGGTACGCAGTATTTT; cdr3_aa: CASRRGLAAALGTQYF
clone_size: few; cdr3_length: 13; j_call: TRBJ1-1; v_call: TRBV20-1; d_call: .; cdr3_nt: TGCAGTGCCCCGGGGGAGTTGAACACTGAAGCTTTCTTT; cdr3_aa: CSAPGELNTEAFF
clone_size: .; cdr3_length: 12; j_call: TRBJ1-1; v_call: TRBV10-3; d_call: TRBD1; cdr3_nt: TGTGCCATCAGTCTCGGACAGGGGGAGGCTTTCTTT; cdr3_aa: CAISLGQGEAFF
clone_size: .; cdr3_length: 15; j_call: TRBJ2-3; v_call: TRBV10-3; d_call: .; cdr3_nt: TGTGCCATCAGTGAATATCCAGGGAGCACAGATACGCAGTATTTT; cdr3_aa: CAISEYPGSTDTQYF
clone_size: few; cdr3_length: 14; j_call: TRBJ2-7; v_call: TRBV7-9; d_call: .; cdr3_nt: TGTGCCAGCAGCGTCCGACTGAGCTCCTACGAGCAGTACTTC; cdr3_aa: CASSVRLSSYEQYF
clone_size: .; cdr3_length: 14; j_call: TRBJ2-7; v_call: TRBV6-1; d_call: .; cdr3_nt: TGTGCCAGCAGGAGGACTGCTAGCTCCTACGAGCAGTACTTC; cdr3_aa: CASRRTASSYEQYF
clone_size: few; cdr3_length: 14; j_call: TRBJ1-2; v_call: TRBV2; d_call: TRBD1; cdr3_nt: TGTGCCAGCAGGGTGGGACAGGCGAACTATGGCTACACCTTC; cdr3_aa: CASRVGQANYGYTF
clone_size: few; cdr3_length: 14; j_call: TRBJ1-1; v_call: TRBV5-1; d_call: .; cdr3_nt: TGCGCCAGCAGCGTAGAGGACGGAAACACTGAAGCTTTCTTT; cdr3_aa: CASSVEDGNTEAFF
clone_size: .; cdr3_length: 14; j_call: TRBJ2-3; v_call: TRBV5-1; d_call: TRBD2; cdr3_nt: TGCGCCAGCAGCTCTAGCGGGAAGGCAGATACGCAGTATTTT; cdr3_aa: CASSSSGKADTQYF
clone_size: few; cdr3_length: 13; j_call: TRBJ2-1; v_call: TRBV29-1; d_call: .; cdr3_nt: TGCAGCGGTCACTACAGCTCCTACAATGAGCAGTTCTTC; cdr3_aa: CSGHYSSYNEQFF
clone_size: .; cdr3_length: 17; j_call: TRBJ2-2; v_call: TRBV18; d_call: .; cdr3_nt: TGTGCCAGCTCACCAAATCTTAAGACCGCGAACACCGGGGAGCTGTTTTTT; cdr3_aa: CASSPNLKTANTGELFF
clone_size: many; cdr3_length: 13; j_call: TRBJ2-3; v_call: TRBV12-3/TRBV12-4; d_call: .; cdr3_nt: TGTGCCAGCGGAAGGGGATCGGCAGATACGCAGTATTTT; cdr3_aa: CASGRGSADTQYF
clone_size: .; cdr3_length: 13; j_call: TRBJ1-5; v_call: TRBV2; d_call: .; cdr3_nt: TGTGCCGGGGGACAAGGGTTAAATCAGCCCCAGCATTTT; cdr3_aa: CAGGQGLNQPQHF
clone_size: .; cdr3_length: 15; j_call: TRBJ1-3; v_call: TRBV3-1; d_call: .; cdr3_nt: TGTGCCAGCAGCCTGACAGCGTCCTCTGGAAACACCATATATTTT; cdr3_aa: CASSLTASSGNTIYF
clone_size: few; cdr3_length: 15; j_call: TRBJ2-1; v_call: TRBV7-6; d_call: .; cdr3_nt: TGTGCCAGCAGCAAAGCGCGGAGTAGCTACAATGAGCAGTTCTTC; cdr3_aa: CASSKARSSYNEQFF
clone_size: .; cdr3_length: 14; j_call: TRBJ2-2; v_call: TRBV12-3/TRBV12-4; d_call: TRBD2; cdr3_nt: TGTGCCAGCAGTTTGCTAGCGGGAGTTCGGGAGCTGTTTTTT; cdr3_aa: CASSLLAGVRELFF
clone_size: .; cdr3_length: 18; j_call: TRBJ2-2; v_call: TRBV7-9; d_call: .; cdr3_nt: TGTGCCAGCGCCGGGGGGCGGGGGAGTCGCGCGAACACCGGGGAGCTGTTTTTT; cdr3_aa: CASAGGRGSRANTGELFF
clone_size: .; cdr3_length: 14; j_call: TRBJ1-1; v_call: TRBV7-2; d_call: .; cdr3_nt: TGTGCCAGCAGCCAGCCGGGGAGAGGGGCCGAAGCTTTCTTT; cdr3_aa: CASSQPGRGAEAFF
clone_size: .; cdr3_length: 16; j_call: TRBJ2-7; v_call: TRBV6-4; d_call: .; cdr3_nt: TGTGCCAGCAGCATACCCGGGACTTTAAGCTCCTACGAGCAGTACTTC; cdr3_aa: CASSIPGTLSSYEQYF
clone_size: few; cdr3_length: 17; j_call: TRBJ2-3; v_call: TRBV24-1; d_call: .; cdr3_nt: TGTGCCACCAGCCACAGGGGCAGGACTAGGATCACAGATACGCAGTATTTT; cdr3_aa: CATSHRGRTRITDTQYF